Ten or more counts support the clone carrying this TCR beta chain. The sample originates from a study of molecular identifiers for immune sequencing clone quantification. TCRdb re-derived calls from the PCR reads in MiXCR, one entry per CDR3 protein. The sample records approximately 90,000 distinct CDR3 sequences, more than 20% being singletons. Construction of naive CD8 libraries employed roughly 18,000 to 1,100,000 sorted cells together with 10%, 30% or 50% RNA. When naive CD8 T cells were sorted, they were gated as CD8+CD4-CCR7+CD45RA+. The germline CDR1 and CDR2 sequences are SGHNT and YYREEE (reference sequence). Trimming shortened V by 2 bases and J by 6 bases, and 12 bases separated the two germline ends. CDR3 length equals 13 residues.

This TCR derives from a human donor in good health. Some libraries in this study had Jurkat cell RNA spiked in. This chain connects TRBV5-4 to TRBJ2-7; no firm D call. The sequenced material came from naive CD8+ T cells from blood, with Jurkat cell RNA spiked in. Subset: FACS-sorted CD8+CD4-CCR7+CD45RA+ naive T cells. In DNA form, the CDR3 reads TGTGCCAGCAGCTTCGCGGCAGACCCCGAGCAGTACTTC. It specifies CASSFAADPEQYF.